A single sample is the source of the 31 T cell receptor beta chains below, sequenced in a study of PD-1 blockade in classical Hodgkin lymphoma. The repertoire was sequenced with immunoSEQ multiplex PCR; TCRdb's copy has only in-frame clones and lacks some. The table shows under 45,000 clones, with over 70% occurring only once. In every patient, relapse followed autologous stem cell transplantation, while exposure to brentuximab vedotin differed. Here the sequenced sample was peripheral blood mononuclear cells (PBMCs), taken at baseline. The receptor set was obtained from a human donor with classical Hodgkin lymphoma.

The chain couples TRBV7-2 to TRBJ1-1, with D perhaps matching TRBD1 (5 bases). Germline CDR1 is SGHTA and CDR2 is FQGNSA. The CDR3 totals 15 residues. V lost 3 bases to trimming and J lost 0 bases, with 11 bases between them. For the CDR3, the DNA is TGTGCCAGCAGCTTGTCGGGACTCTTGAACACTGAAGCTTTCTTT. This sequence encodes CASSLSGLLNTEAFF. The complete variable domain, with remaining parts taken from reference TRBV7-2 and TRBJ1-1, reads GAGVSQSPSNKVTEKGKDVELRCDPISGHTALYWYRQSLGQGLEFLIYFQGNSAPDKSGLPSDRFSAERTGGSVSTLTIQRTQQEDSAVYLCASSLSGLLNTEAFFGQGTRLTVV.

The genes are TRBV6-1 and TRBJ2-3; D perhaps matches TRBD1 (5 bases). Germline V gives CDR1 MNHNS, CDR2 SASEGT. With 1 base removed from V and 3 bases from J, the gap between germline ends came to 11 bases. CDR3 length equals 15 residues. The CDR3 coding sequence is TGTGCCAGCAGTGAAGATGGCAAGGGGACAGATACGCAGTATTTT. It encodes CASSEDGKGTDTQYF.

The V and J genes are TRBV27 and TRBJ2-7; TRBD2 agrees at 14 bases. Trimming removed 5 bases from V and 2 bases from J; junction bases left unmatched: 11. CDR1 and CDR2 (germline): MNHEY, SMNVEV (reference sequence). The CDR3 spans 18 residues. The chain's CDR3 is CASSRLAGGPGFAYEQYF. CDR3 nucleotides: TGTGCCAGCAGTCGACTAGCGGGAGGGCCGGGGTTCGCCTACGAGCAGTACTTC.

The gene calls are TRBV30 and TRBJ2-1; maybe TRBD1 (6 bases). Per germline, CDR1 GTSNPN and CDR2 SVGIG (reference sequence). CDR3 length: 14 residues. The V end was cut by 5 bases, the J end by 4 bases, with 15 bases between. CDR3 region: CAWADLGGYNEQFF. The CDR3 coding sequence is TGTGCCTGGGCAGATTTAGGGGGATACAATGAGCAGTTCTTC.

The chain is built from TRBV18 and TRBJ2-1, with no clear D. This CDR3 is 12 amino acids long. Trimming pared 3 bases from V and 9 bases from J, leaving 9 bases between. The germline CDR1 and CDR2 sequences are KGHSH and LQKENI. CDR3 sequence reads: CASSPGVAEQFF. The CDR3 DNA reads TGTGCCAGCTCACCGGGTGTGGCTGAGCAGTTCTTC. Looking up the rest from reference TRBV18 and TRBJ2-1 gives the full variable domain: NAGVMQNPRHLVRRRGQEARLRCSPMKGHSHVYWYRQLPEEGLKFMVYLQKENIIDESGMPKERFSAEFPKEGPSILRIQQVVRGDSAAYFCASSPGVAEQFFGPGTRLTVL.

V and J are TRBV11-3 and TRBJ2-7; 8 bases map to TRBD1. With 3 bases clipped from V and 1 base from J, the junction kept 5 bases outside the gene matches. The CDR3 is 15 residues long. Germline values: CDR1 SGHNT, CDR2 YENEEA. CDR3 DNA: TGTGCCAGCAGCTTCTCCGGGACAGGTTCCTACGAGCAGTACTTC. Translating it yields CASSFSGTGSYEQYF.

The chain has TRBV6-6 and TRBJ1-1; TRBD1 is a possible D gene (5 bases). The V and J ends lost 5 bases and 2 bases respectively, with 12 bases between them. The CDR3 has 14 residues. The germline gives CDR1 MNHNY, CDR2 SVGAGI (reference sequence). The DNA for the CDR3 is TGTGCCAGCAGTACCGGGACGGCCAACACTGAAGCTTTCTTT. It yields the protein CASSTGTANTEAFF.

This chain connects TRBV18 to TRBJ2-5, with unresolved D. Trimming pared 3 bases from V and 4 bases from J, leaving 15 bases between. CDR1 is KGHSH and CDR2 is LQKENI in the germline V gene. The CDR3 runs to 15 residues. In DNA, the CDR3 is TGTGCCAGCTCACCTTTACTTGGTGAAAGAGAGACCCAGTACTTC. Translating it yields CASSPLLGERETQYF.

This clone has a handful of counts. The rearrangement uses TRBV19 and TRBJ2-7; TRBD1 aligns across 9 bases. The germline V gene encodes CDR1 LNHDA and CDR2 SQIVND (reference sequence). This CDR3 contains 14 residues. Germline trimming cut 6 bases from V and 2 bases from J; bases unmatched to any gene: 5. In DNA, the CDR3 is TGTGCCAGTAGCTCCGGGACAGGGCCCTACGAGCAGTACTTC. Encoded protein: CASSSGTGPYEQYF.

The CDR3 DNA sequence: TGTGCCAGCAGTTTATCATCTAGCCCCGCTGGGGAGCTGTTTTTT. This sequence encodes CASSLSSSPAGELFF. V usage is TRBV27 and J usage is TRBJ2-2; perhaps TRBD2 as D (5 bases). The V gene's germline CDR1 is MNHEY and CDR2 SMNVEV (reference sequence). Trimming left V 0 bases short and J 8 bases short, with 13 bases between. CDR3 length: 15 residues.

The J gene is TRBJ1-4, the V gene TRBV13; 7 bases are a match to TRBD1. V shed 5 bases and J 5 bases; nucleotides not matched to a gene: 5. Germline V gives CDR1 PRHDT, CDR2 FYEKMQ (reference sequence). The CDR3 runs 14 residues. Here the CDR3 reads CASSTGQPNEKLFF. CDR3 DNA: TGTGCCAGCAGCACGGGACAGCCGAATGAAAAACTGTTTTTT.

The V and J genes are TRBV2 and TRBJ1-2; no reliable D call. With 7 bases removed from V and 4 bases from J, the gap between germline ends came to 10 bases. Germline assignment: CDR1 SNHLY and CDR2 FYNNEI. The CDR3 totals 12 residues. Here the CDR3 DNA reads TGTGCCAGCATGGCCCTCCGCTATGGCTACACCTTC. As protein: CASMALRYGYTF.

This chain connects TRBV5-1 to TRBJ2-1; tentative D call: TRBD1 (6 bases). V dropped 0 bases and J dropped 1 base, with 8 bases sitting between them. Germline CDR1 reads SGHRS; CDR2 reads YFSETQ. The CDR3 consists of 15 residues. DNA of the CDR3: TGCGCCAGCAGCTTGGAGGGGGTTTCCTACAATGAGCAGTTCTTC. Its translation is CASSLEGVSYNEQFF.

The chain has TRBV7-3 and TRBJ2-5, with 7 bases fitting TRBD2. The germline gives CDR1 SGHTA, CDR2 FQGTGA. This CDR3 has 14 amino acids. V lost 2 bases to trimming and J lost 5 bases; unmatched junction nucleotides: 5. The CDR3 loop reads CASSLQGGVETQYF. The DNA of the CDR3 is TGTGCCAGCAGCTTACAGGGAGGGGTGGAGACCCAGTACTTC.

The chain recombines TRBV6-5 with TRBJ2-7; D remains unclear. Trimming cost V 0 bases and J 4 bases, with 7 bases left between them. This CDR3 comprises 13 residues. Per germline, CDR1 MNHEY and CDR2 SVGAGI. CDR3 in DNA: TGTGCCAGCAGTTACTCGGCCATGTACGAGCAGTACTTC. Translated, it gives CASSYSAMYEQYF.

The chain links TRBV6-5 to TRBJ2-7; perhaps TRBD1 as D (5 bases). This CDR3 is 14 amino acids long. CDR1 and CDR2 (germline): MNHEY, SVGAGI. V lost 2 bases and J lost 3, with 11 bases in between. Here the CDR3 reads CASSYRRGGYEQYF. DNA of the CDR3: TGTGCCAGCAGTTACCGTAGGGGCGGCTACGAGCAGTACTTC.

The J gene is TRBJ2-2, the V gene TRBV21-1; TRBD1, the table's D call, lacks a check against the DNA. TRBV21-1 is marked as a pseudogene. This CDR3 comprises 16 residues. CDR3: CASRGTGLGRRGELFF. Written as DNA, the CDR3 is TGTGCCAGCAGAGGAACAGGGTTGGGCCGGCGAGGGGAGCTGTTTTTT.

With regard to this clone: This sample includes further DNA sequences coding for the same CDR3. The chain couples TRBV18 to TRBJ1-3; D remains ambiguous. V dropped 1 base and J dropped 1 base, with 5 bases sitting between them. The germline V gene encodes CDR1 KGHSH and CDR2 LQKENI. CDR3 length: 14 amino acids. CDR3 sequence (DNA): TGTGCCAGCTCACCACAGGGATCTGGAAACACCATATATTTT. As protein: CASSPQGSGNTIYF.

The chain employs TRBV27 and TRBJ2-1; D call uncertain. This CDR3 region has 15 residues. V was clipped by 2 bases and J by 2 bases, with 10 bases between them. Germline V gives CDR1 MNHEY, CDR2 SMNVEV (reference sequence). The CDR3 loop is CASSLEYGTYNEQFF. The CDR3, as DNA: TGTGCCAGCAGTTTAGAGTATGGAACCTACAATGAGCAGTTCTTC.

The chain has TRBV5-4 and TRBJ2-7; possible D gene TRBD2, 6 bases. Germline loops: CDR1 SGHNT, CDR2 YYREEE (reference sequence). Trimming stripped 4 bases from V and 4 bases from J, with 21 bases between. CDR3 length equals 16 residues. The CDR3 DNA reads as TGTGCCAGCAGCCCGAAAGGTCCGGGAGCGCTGTACGAGCAGTACTTC. Translation gives CASSPKGPGALYEQYF.

V and J are TRBV30 and TRBJ2-7; 11 bases fit TRBD1. This CDR3 region has 14 residues. The germline gives CDR1 GTSNPN, CDR2 SVGIG (reference sequence). The V gene end was trimmed by 1 base and the J gene end by 3 bases; junction bases not matched to a gene: 2. CDR3 region: CAWSGTGGFYEQYF. In DNA, the CDR3 is TGTGCCTGGAGTGGGACAGGGGGCTTCTACGAGCAGTACTTC.

This clone was seen more than once but under ten times. This sequence joins TRBV15 and TRBJ1-2; 7 positions match TRBD1. Germline trimming cut 6 bases from V and 4 bases from J; bases unmatched to any gene: 5. The CDR3 length is 13 residues. The germline V gene has CDR1 LNHNV and CDR2 YYDKDF (reference sequence). In DNA form, the CDR3 reads TGTGCCACCAGAACAGGGGTGGCCTATGGCTACACCTTC. The encoded protein is CATRTGVAYGYTF.

The V and J genes are TRBV30 and TRBJ2-7; TRBD2 aligns across 10 bases. CDR3 length equals 15 residues. From germline, CDR1 is GTSNPN and CDR2 SVGIG (reference sequence). Trimming removed 2 bases from V and 0 bases from J; junction bases left unmatched: 4. CDR3 in DNA: TGTGCCTGGAGTAGGCCTAGCGGGAGCTCCTACGAGCAGTACTTC. The encoded protein is CAWSRPSGSSYEQYF.

This chain links TRBV6-6 with TRBJ1-2; TRBD1 might be the D (6 bases). CDR3 length: 14 amino acids. Trimming pared 6 bases from V and 10 bases from J, leaving 21 bases between. Germline CDR1 MNHNY, CDR2 SVGAGI (reference sequence). CDR3 bases: TGTGCCAGCAGACCCCCCCGGGACATAAGCGACTACACCTTC. Its protein product is CASRPPRDISDYTF.

This clone was seen more than once but under ten times. The chain uses TRBV14 and TRBJ2-2, with D perhaps matching TRBD2 (5 bases). The V end lost 4 bases, the J end lost 1 base, and 13 bases lay between the germline ends. Germline V CDR1 and CDR2: SGHDN, FVKESK. CDR3 size: 16 residues. For the CDR3, the DNA is TGTGCCAGCAGCCCATTAGCGAAACTGAACACCGGGGAGCTGTTTTTT. Its protein is CASSPLAKLNTGELFF.

The gene calls are TRBV7-2 and TRBJ2-7; 8 nucleotides line up with TRBD1. V shed 3 bases and J 2 bases; nucleotides not matched to a gene: 3. CDR1 is SGHTA, CDR2 FQGNSA, per germline. The CDR3 runs 14 residues. The DNA of the CDR3 is TGTGCCAGCAGCTTGGGACAGGCCCCCTACGAGCAGTACTTC. Amino acid sequence: CASSLGQAPYEQYF.

The V gene is TRBV9, the J gene TRBJ1-1; D is perhaps TRBD1 (6 bases). Germline-derived CDR1 and CDR2 are SGDLS and YYNGEE. CDR3 size: 15 residues. Trimming took 5 bases from V and 5 from J, leaving 19 bases between them. Here the CDR3 reads CASSDLGGRWTEAFF. CDR3 DNA sequence: TGTGCCAGCAGTGACCTGGGGGGGCGATGGACTGAAGCTTTCTTT.

The chain has TRBV9 and TRBJ2-5; D assignment may be TRBD1 or TRBD2 (5 bases each). Trimming removed 0 bases at V and 1 base at J, with 7 bases between. CDR1 SGDLS and CDR2 YYNGEE come from the germline V gene. This CDR3 spans 14 amino acids. The CDR3 loop reads CASSVGDVQETQYF. As DNA, the CDR3 is TGTGCCAGCAGCGTAGGGGACGTCCAAGAGACCCAGTACTTC.

The genes are TRBV6-1 and TRBJ1-1; D gene ambiguous. Germline V gene sequence: CDR1 MNHNS, CDR2 SASEGT. The CDR3 runs 11 residues. The ends were cut back, 4 bases at V and 2 bases at J, with 2 bases in the middle. The chain's CDR3 is CASSVNTEAFF. CDR3 DNA: TGTGCCAGCAGTGTCAACACTGAAGCTTTCTTT.

The chain is built from TRBV30 and TRBJ2-7; 7 positions agree with TRBD1. Germline CDR1 GTSNPN, CDR2 SVGIG (reference sequence). Trimming removed 2 bases from V and 3 bases from J; junction bases left unmatched: 13. CDR3 length: 16 amino acids. The DNA for the CDR3 is TGTGCCTGGAGTTTTGCCGAGCCAGGGGGTAGCTACGAGCAGTACTTC. This sequence encodes CAWSFAEPGGSYEQYF.

The V call is TRBV28, the J call TRBJ1-5; 9 bases are shared with TRBD1. V lost 3 bases to trimming and J lost 7 bases; unmatched junction nucleotides: 7. This CDR3 is built from 15 residues. From germline, CDR1 is MDHEN and CDR2 SYDVKM. In nucleotides, the CDR3 is TGTGCCAGCAGTTTGAAGGACAGGGGACGCCAGCCCCAGCATTTT. This sequence encodes CASSLKDRGRQPQHF.